This T cell receptor beta chain stems from a study of spatial heterogeneity in lung cancer. The germline CDR1 and CDR2 sequences are SEHNR and FQNEAQ (reference sequence). The ends were cut back, 11 bases at V and 9 bases at J, with 16 bases in the middle. The CDR3 runs to 12 residues. Remarks on this clonotype: This beta chain slipped into a library made for alpha chains as a stray read, so its size is not meaningful.

TCRdb re-derived calls from the 5' RACE reads in MiXCR, one entry per CDR3 protein. The sample carries about 2,500 distinct CDR3 sequences, approximately 50% recorded once. Time point indicated: blood at routine non-recurrence follow-up after resection. The source of this sequence is a female donor with early-stage non-small cell lung cancer. The chain employs TRBV7-9 and TRBJ2-2, with D possibly matching TRBD2 (6 bases). The sequencing used PBMCs, collected at follow-up. CDR3 sequence: CASTERARELFF. The CDR3 DNA follows: TGTGCCTCCACCGAGCGGGCCCGGGAGCTGTTTTTT. Full variable domain (missing parts from reference TRBV7-9 and TRBJ2-2): DTGVSQNPRHKITKRGQNVTFRCDPISEHNRLYWYRQTLGQGPEFLTYFQNEAQLEKSRLLSDRFSAERPKGSFSTLEIQRTEQGDSAMYLCASTERARELFFGEGSRLTVL.